The clone carrying this T cell receptor (beta chain) is a singleton in its sample. CDR1 is KGHSH, CDR2 LQKENI, per germline. This CDR3 contains 15 residues. The germline V and J ends were trimmed by 3 bases and 0 bases, with 11 bases remaining between them. This record comes from a study of blood T cell repertoires in COVID-19. Only in-frame clones appear in the TCRdb table, and some are missing; sequencing was by immunoSEQ multiplex PCR. The sample has some 170,000 clones, approximately 86% seen once; the top ten hold roughly 1.5%. The TCR originated in a woman in her forties or fifties with acute or convalescent COVID-19. The rearrangement links TRBV18 to TRBJ1-1; D gene ambiguous. Material for sequencing was peripheral blood. The CDR3 nucleotides read TGTGCCAGCTCACCGCCGGGAGCCATGAACACTGAAGCTTTCTTT. This encodes CASSPPGAMNTEAFF.